Below are 17 T cell receptor beta chains sequenced from a single sample in a study of regulatory T cells in long-lasting Graves disease. Sample time point: newly diagnosed GD, antithyroid drugs for less than 3 months. RNA isolated from PBMCs was used to make the TCR library. CDR3 regions were amplified by Arm-PCR using iRepertoire HTBI primers to build TCR beta libraries. TCRdb processed the multiplex PCR reads anew with MiXCR; each CDR3 protein has one entry. There are fewer than 450,000 distinct CDR3 sequences in the sample; 15% occur only once, and about 8.2% lies in the top ten. The same data also contributed to another study, on T cells in Graves' hyperthyroidism and ophthalmopathy.

The sequences come from peripheral blood mononuclear cells (PBMCs), collected at new diagnosis, from a patient treated with antithyroid drugs. These TCRs come from a middle-aged woman with Graves disease.

Ten or more counts support this clonotype. The V and J genes are TRBV30 and TRBJ2-5; TRBD2 might be the D (6 bases). CDR3 length: 17 residues. V lost 2 bases and J 1 base, leaving 20 bases between the germline ends. The V gene's germline CDR1 is GTSNPN and CDR2 SVGIG (reference sequence). The CDR3 DNA reads TGTGCCTGGAGTCCAGGAAGATCCGGACTACCCCAAGAGACCCAGTACTTC. It is translated as CAWSPGRSGLPQETQYF.

The chain recombines TRBV9 with TRBJ1-2; weak D call: TRBD1 (5 bases). CDR3 length: 14 residues. CDR1 is SGDLS, CDR2 YYNGEE, per germline. V shed 0 bases and J shed 4 bases, with 10 bases lying between them. The DNA of the CDR3 is TGTGCCAGCAGCGTAGCTTTCGGGGCCTATGGCTACACCTTC. Encoded protein: CASSVAFGAYGYTF.

CDR3 DNA sequence: TGTGCCAGCAACGCGGGACTAGTCGTTAATGAGCAGTTCTTC. This encodes CASNAGLVVNEQFF. The V and J genes are TRBV5-5 and TRBJ2-1, with TRBD2 matching over 8 bases. The trim removed 6 bases at V and 7 bases at J, leaving 9 bases unmatched. The CDR3 is 14 residues long. Germline CDR1 and CDR2: SGHKS and YYEKEE (reference sequence). The entire variable domain, with the rest obtained from reference TRBV5-5 and TRBJ2-1, is as follows: DAGVTQSPTHLIKTRGQQVTLRCSPISGHKSVSWYQQVLGQGPQFIFQYYEKEERGRGNFPDRFSARQFPNYSSELNVNALLLGDSALYLCASNAGLVVNEQFFGPGTRLTVL.

This clonotype was picked up many times. V and J are TRBV29-1 and TRBJ1-2, with 7 positions matching TRBD1. The ends lost 3 bases at V and 6 bases at J; junction bases unmatched: 4. This CDR3 has 12 residues. Germline V lookup: CDR1 SQVTM, CDR2 ANQGSEA. The CDR3 DNA reads TGCAGCGTTGATCGAGGGGGCGATGGCTACACCTTC. This gives the protein CSVDRGGDGYTF.

This clonotype showed up many times. The chain joins TRBV7-3 to TRBJ2-3; D unclear. The length of the CDR3 is 12 residues. Trimming left V 4 bases short and J 6 bases short, with 8 bases between. From germline, CDR1 is SGHTA and CDR2 FQGTGA. CDR3 sequence: CASSSLGDTQYF. In nucleotides, the CDR3 is TGTGCCAGCAGCTCCCTAGGGGATACGCAGTATTTT.

This clonotype was found a few times. The gene calls are TRBV5-1 and TRBJ2-1; no definite D call. The ends were cut back, 4 bases at V and 2 bases at J, with 13 bases in the middle. The germline gives CDR1 SGHRS, CDR2 YFSETQ. The length of the CDR3 is 15 residues. This CDR3 reads CASSPQEFTYNEQFF. CDR3 DNA sequence: TGCGCCAGCAGCCCCCAGGAATTCACCTACAATGAGCAGTTCTTC. The full variable domain, with the rest looked up from reference TRBV5-1 and TRBJ2-1, is KAGVTQTPRYLIKTRGQQVTLSCSPISGHRSVSWYQQTPGQGLQFLFEYFSETQRNKGNFPGRFSGRQFSNSRSEMNVSTLELGDSALYLCASSPQEFTYNEQFFGPGTRLTVL.

The table lists this clonotype with many counts. The rearrangement links TRBV5-1 to TRBJ2-3, with a tentative D call TRBD1 (6 bases). CDR3 length equals 12 residues. Germline CDR1 and CDR2: SGHRS and YFSETQ. V lost 6 bases and J lost 6, with 11 bases in between. Here the CDR3 reads CASKGERDTQYF. CDR3 sequence (DNA): TGCGCCAGCAAGGGGGAGCGTGATACGCAGTATTTT. The full variable domain, its missing parts supplied by reference TRBV5-1 and TRBJ2-3, is KAGVTQTPRYLIKTRGQQVTLSCSPISGHRSVSWYQQTPGQGLQFLFEYFSETQRNKGNFPGRFSGRQFSNSRSEMNVSTLELGDSALYLCASKGERDTQYFGPGTRLTVL.

This chain connects TRBV30 to TRBJ2-7; TRBD2 matches at 7 bases. Trimming cost V 2 bases and J 1 base; bases outside gene matches: 2. CDR3 length equals 13 residues. Germline CDR1 GTSNPN, CDR2 SVGIG (reference sequence). The CDR3 loop is CAWSRDYSYEQYF. The CDR3 nucleotides are TGTGCCTGGAGTCGGGACTATTCCTACGAGCAGTACTTC.

This sequence joins TRBV19 and TRBJ2-1; 16 bases agree with TRBD2. Germline lookup yields CDR1 LNHDA and CDR2 SQIVND (reference sequence). V lost 3 bases, J lost 3 bases, and 5 bases stayed unmatched. This CDR3 region has 18 residues. The CDR3 here is CASSIGTSGRVLYNEQFF. The CDR3 DNA reads TGTGCCAGTAGTATCGGGACTAGCGGGAGGGTTCTCTACAATGAGCAGTTCTTC.

This clonotype has at least ten counts. This rearrangement joins TRBV2 to TRBJ1-5; D is perhaps TRBD1 (5 bases). V shed 6 bases and J shed 7 bases, with 10 bases lying between them. The CDR3 runs to 12 residues. Germline CDR1 reads SNHLY; CDR2 reads FYNNEI. The chain's CDR3 is CASRGDDQPQHF. CDR3 bases: TGTGCCAGCAGAGGGGACGACCAGCCCCAGCATTTT.

This clonotype was observed many times. The chain combines TRBV20-1 with TRBJ2-1; 11 nucleotides line up with TRBD2. Germline loops: CDR1 DFQATT, CDR2 SNEGSKA (reference sequence). V lost 3 bases and J lost 7; bases outside the gene matches: 8. The CDR3 has 15 amino acids. The chain's CDR3 is CSARGPSGRLNEQFF. In DNA form, the CDR3 reads TGCAGTGCTAGGGGTCCTAGCGGGAGGCTTAATGAGCAGTTCTTC.

This clonotype was seen at least ten times. The chain combines TRBV13 with TRBJ1-2; D may be TRBD1 (5 bases). V lost 5 bases to trimming and J lost 4 bases, with 14 bases between them. The germline V gene encodes CDR1 PRHDT and CDR2 FYEKMQ (reference sequence). The CDR3 covers 14 residues. The CDR3 DNA reads as TGTGCCAGCAGCCGCCGAGCAGGGATCTATGGCTACACCTTC. This sequence encodes CASSRRAGIYGYTF.

This clonotype was observed a handful of times. The chain uses TRBV5-4 and TRBJ1-6, with D possibly matching TRBD1 (5 bases). Trimming removed 4 bases at V and 5 bases at J, with 16 bases between. The length of the CDR3 is 16 residues. Looked up from germline, CDR1 is SGHNT and CDR2 is YYREEE (reference sequence). In nucleotides, the CDR3 is TGTGCCAGCAGCACTCAGGCCGGGGCCGATAATTCACCCCTCCACTTT. It is translated as CASSTQAGADNSPLHF.

This chain joins TRBV20-1 and TRBJ1-1; 8 positions match TRBD1. Germline CDR1 is DFQATT and CDR2 is SNEGSKA (reference sequence). J lost 1 base, V lost 6 bases, and 10 bases had no gene match. This CDR3 region has 15 residues. In nucleotides, the CDR3 is TGCAGTGCCCCTTCAGCTACAGGGGGGAACACTGAAGCTTTCTTT. The encoded protein is CSAPSATGGNTEAFF.

About this clonotype itself: A read error may explain this, as a much larger clone is one base away. The chain is built from TRBV11-3 and TRBJ2-6, with TRBD2 matching 10 bases. The CDR3 contains 19 residues. Germline V lookup: CDR1 SGHNT, CDR2 YENEEA. The junction had 10 bases not matched to a gene; V was cut back by 5 bases and J by 0 bases. CDR3 residues: CASSKTGLAYCSGANVLTF. The CDR3 DNA sequence: TGTGCCAGCAGCAAAACGGGACTAGCGTATTGCTCTGGGGCCAACGTCCTGACTTTC.

This clonotype was observed many times. This chain joins TRBV12-3 or TRBV12-4 and TRBJ1-2; the D is unclear. The V and J ends lost 5 bases and 0 bases respectively, with 10 bases between them. There are 14 residues in the CDR3. CDR3 nucleotides: TGTGCCAGCAGTGATCCGGGAACTAACTATGGCTACACCTTC. Its protein is CASSDPGTNYGYTF.

This clonotype was seen repeatedly, ten times or more. The chain uses TRBV27 and TRBJ2-3; 8 bases agree with TRBD2. The germline CDR1 and CDR2 sequences are MNHEY and SMNVEV (reference sequence). After removal of 4 bases from V and 4 bases from J, the junction contained 7 bases not matched to a gene. The length of the CDR3 is 15 residues. The CDR3 spells CASSYGLAGSDTQYF. CDR3 sequence (DNA): TGTGCCAGCAGTTATGGTTTAGCGGGATCAGATACGCAGTATTTT.